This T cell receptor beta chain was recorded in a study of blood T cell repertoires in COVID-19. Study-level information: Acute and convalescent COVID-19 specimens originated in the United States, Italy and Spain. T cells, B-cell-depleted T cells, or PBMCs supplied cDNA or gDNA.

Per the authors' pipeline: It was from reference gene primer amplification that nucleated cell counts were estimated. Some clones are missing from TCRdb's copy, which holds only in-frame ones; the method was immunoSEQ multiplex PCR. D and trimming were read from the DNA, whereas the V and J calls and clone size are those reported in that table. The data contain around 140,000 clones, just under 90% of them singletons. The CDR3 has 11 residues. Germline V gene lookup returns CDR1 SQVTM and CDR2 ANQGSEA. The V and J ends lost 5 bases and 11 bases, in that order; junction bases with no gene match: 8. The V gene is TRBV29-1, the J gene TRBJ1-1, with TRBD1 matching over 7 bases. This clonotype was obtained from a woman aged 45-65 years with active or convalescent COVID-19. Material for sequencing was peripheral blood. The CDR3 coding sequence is TGCAGCGTTCTACAGGGGCGAGGGGCTTTCTTT. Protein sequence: CSVLQGRGAFF. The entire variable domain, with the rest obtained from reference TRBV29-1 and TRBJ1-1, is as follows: SAVISQKPSRDICQRGTSLTIQCQVDSQVTMMFWYRQQPGQSLTLIATANQGSEATYESGFVIDKFPISRPNLTFSTLTVSNMSPEDSSIYLCSVLQGRGAFFGQGTRLTVV.